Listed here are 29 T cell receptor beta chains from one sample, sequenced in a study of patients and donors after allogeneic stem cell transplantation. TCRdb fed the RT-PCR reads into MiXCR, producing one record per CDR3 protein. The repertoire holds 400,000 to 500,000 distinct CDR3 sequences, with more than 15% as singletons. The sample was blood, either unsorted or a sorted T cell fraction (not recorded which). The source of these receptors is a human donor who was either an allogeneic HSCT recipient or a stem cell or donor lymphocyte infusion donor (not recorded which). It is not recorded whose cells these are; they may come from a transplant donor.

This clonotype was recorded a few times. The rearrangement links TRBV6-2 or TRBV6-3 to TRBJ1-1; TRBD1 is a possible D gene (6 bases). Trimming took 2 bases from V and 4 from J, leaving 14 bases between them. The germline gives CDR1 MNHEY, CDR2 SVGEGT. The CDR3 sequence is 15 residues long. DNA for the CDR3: TGTGCCAGCAGTTACGACCACAGGGAAGGCACTGAAGCTTTCTTT. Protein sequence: CASSYDHREGTEAFF.

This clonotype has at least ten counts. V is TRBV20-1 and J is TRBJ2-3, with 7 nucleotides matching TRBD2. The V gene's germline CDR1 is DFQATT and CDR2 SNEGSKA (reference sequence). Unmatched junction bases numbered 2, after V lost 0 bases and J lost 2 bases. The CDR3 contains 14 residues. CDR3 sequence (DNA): TGCAGTGCTAGAGATGGGAGGGACACAGATACGCAGTATTTT. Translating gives CSARDGRDTDTQYF.

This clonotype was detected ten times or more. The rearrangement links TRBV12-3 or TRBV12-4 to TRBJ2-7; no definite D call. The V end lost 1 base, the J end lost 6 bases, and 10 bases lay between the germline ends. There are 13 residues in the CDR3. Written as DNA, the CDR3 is TGTGCCAGCAGTTTAGACTTTAGGTCCGAGCAGTACTTC. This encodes CASSLDFRSEQYF.

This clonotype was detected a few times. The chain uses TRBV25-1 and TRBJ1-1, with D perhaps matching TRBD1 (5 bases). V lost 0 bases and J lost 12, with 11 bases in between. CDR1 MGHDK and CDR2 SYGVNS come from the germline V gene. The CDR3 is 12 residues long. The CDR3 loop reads CASSEYYQGTFF. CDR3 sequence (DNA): TGTGCCAGCAGTGAATATTACCAGGGAACTTTCTTT.

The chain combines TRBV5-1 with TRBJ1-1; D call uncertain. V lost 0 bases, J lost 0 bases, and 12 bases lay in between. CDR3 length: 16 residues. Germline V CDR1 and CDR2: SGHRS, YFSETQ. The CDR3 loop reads CASSLDGPNLNTEAFF. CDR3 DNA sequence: TGCGCCAGCAGCTTGGACGGGCCCAACTTGAACACTGAAGCTTTCTTT. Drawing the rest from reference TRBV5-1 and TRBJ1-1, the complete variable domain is KAGVTQTPRYLIKTRGQQVTLSCSPISGHRSVSWYQQTPGQGLQFLFEYFSETQRNKGNFPGRFSGRQFSNSRSEMNVSTLELGDSALYLCASSLDGPNLNTEAFFGQGTRLTVV.

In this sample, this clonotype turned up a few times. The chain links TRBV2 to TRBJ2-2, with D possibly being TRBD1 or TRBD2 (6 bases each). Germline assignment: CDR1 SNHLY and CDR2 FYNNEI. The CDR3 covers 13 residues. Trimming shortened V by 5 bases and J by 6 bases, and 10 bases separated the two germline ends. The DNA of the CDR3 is TGTGCCAGCAGTCGGGGGCTAGCCGGGGAGCTGTTTTTT. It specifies CASSRGLAGELFF. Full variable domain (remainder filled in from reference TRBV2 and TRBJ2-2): EPEVTQTPSHQVTQMGQEVILRCVPISNHLYFYWYRQILGQKVEFLVSFYNNEISEKSEIFDDQFSVERPDGSNFTLKIRSTKLEDSAMYFCASSRGLAGELFFGEGSRLTVL.

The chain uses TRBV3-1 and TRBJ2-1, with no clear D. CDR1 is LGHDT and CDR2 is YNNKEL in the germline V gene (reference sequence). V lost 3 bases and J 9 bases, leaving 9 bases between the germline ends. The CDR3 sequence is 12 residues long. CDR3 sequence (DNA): TGTGCCAGCAGCCAGAGCAACGGTGAGCAGTTCTTC. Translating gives CASSQSNGEQFF.

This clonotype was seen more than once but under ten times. The CDR3 loop is CASSGGRAADTQYF. CDR3 nucleotide sequence: TGTGCCAGTTCGGGGGGGAGGGCTGCAGATACGCAGTATTTT. V and J are TRBV19 and TRBJ2-3; 8 positions agree with TRBD2. V lost 8 bases to trimming and J lost 4 bases; unmatched junction nucleotides: 8. The CDR3 consists of 14 residues. Germline V gene data show CDR1 as LNHDA and CDR2 as SQIVND (reference sequence).

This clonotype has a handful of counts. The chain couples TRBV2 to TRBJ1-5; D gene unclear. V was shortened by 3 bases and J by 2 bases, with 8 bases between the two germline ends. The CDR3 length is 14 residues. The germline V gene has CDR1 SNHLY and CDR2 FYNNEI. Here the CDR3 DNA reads TGTGCCAGCAGTGATTCCGGGGGCAATCAGCCCCAGCATTTT. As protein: CASSDSGGNQPQHF.

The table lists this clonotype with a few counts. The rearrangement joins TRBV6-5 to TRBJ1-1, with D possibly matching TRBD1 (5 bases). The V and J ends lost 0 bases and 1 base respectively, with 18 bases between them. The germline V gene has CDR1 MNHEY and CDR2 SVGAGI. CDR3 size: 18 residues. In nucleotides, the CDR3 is TGTGCCAGCAGTTACTCGGGGGGAAGGGCTGGTCCGAACACTGAAGCTTTCTTT. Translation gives CASSYSGGRAGPNTEAFF.

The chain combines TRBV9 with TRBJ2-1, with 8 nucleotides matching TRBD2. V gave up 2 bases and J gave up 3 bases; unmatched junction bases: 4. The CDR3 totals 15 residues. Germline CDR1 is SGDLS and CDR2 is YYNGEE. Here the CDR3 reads CASSVASGYYNEQFF. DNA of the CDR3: TGTGCCAGCAGCGTGGCTAGCGGGTACTACAATGAGCAGTTCTTC.

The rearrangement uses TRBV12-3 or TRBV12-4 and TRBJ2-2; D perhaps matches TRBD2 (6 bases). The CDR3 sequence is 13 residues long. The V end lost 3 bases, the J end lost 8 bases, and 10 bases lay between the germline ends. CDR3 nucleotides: TGTGCCAGCAGTTTCGTGGAGGGTGGGGAGCTGTTTTTT. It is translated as CASSFVEGGELFF.

The CDR3 bases are TGTGCCAGCAGTGGGGGTCTAGGCTACACCTTC. It specifies CASSGGLGYTF. The chain is built from TRBV6-1 and TRBJ1-2; D unclear. The V gene's germline CDR1 is MNHNS and CDR2 SASEGT. This CDR3 is built from 11 residues. Trimming cost V 4 bases and J 8 bases, with 8 bases left between them.

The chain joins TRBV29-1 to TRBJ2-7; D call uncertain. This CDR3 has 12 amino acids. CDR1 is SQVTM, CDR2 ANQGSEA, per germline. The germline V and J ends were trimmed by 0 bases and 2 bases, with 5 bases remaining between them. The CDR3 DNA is TGCAGCGTTGAAGAGGCTCCCTACGAGCAGTACTTC. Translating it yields CSVEEAPYEQYF.

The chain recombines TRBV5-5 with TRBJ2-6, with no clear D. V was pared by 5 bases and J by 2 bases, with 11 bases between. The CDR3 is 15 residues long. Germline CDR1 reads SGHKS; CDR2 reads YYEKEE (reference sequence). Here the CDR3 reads CASSPYSPGANVLTF. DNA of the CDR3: TGTGCCAGCAGTCCCTACTCACCTGGGGCCAACGTCCTGACTTTC.

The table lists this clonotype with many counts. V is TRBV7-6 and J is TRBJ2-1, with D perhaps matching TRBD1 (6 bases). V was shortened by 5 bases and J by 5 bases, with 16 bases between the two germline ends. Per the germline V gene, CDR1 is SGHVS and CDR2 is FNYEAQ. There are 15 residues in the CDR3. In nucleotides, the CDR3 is TGTGCCAGCAGCCCGGTCAGGGGCCCTCACAATGAGCAGTTCTTC. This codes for CASSPVRGPHNEQFF.

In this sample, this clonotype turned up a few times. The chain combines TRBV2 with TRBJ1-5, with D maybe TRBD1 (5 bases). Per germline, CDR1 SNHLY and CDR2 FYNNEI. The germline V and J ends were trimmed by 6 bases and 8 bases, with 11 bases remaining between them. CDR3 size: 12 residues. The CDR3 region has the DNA TGTGCCAGCAGCGGCTTACAGGAGCCCCAGCATTTT. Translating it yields CASSGLQEPQHF.

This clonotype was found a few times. DNA of the CDR3: TGTGCCAGCTTCCAGGACAGGGGGAATGATTCACCCCTCCACTTT. As protein: CASFQDRGNDSPLHF. The genes are TRBV7-9 and TRBJ1-6, with 10 positions matching TRBD1. V lost 8 bases and J lost 8; bases outside the gene matches: 9. CDR3 length equals 15 residues. Germline V gene sequence: CDR1 SEHNR, CDR2 FQNEAQ (reference sequence).

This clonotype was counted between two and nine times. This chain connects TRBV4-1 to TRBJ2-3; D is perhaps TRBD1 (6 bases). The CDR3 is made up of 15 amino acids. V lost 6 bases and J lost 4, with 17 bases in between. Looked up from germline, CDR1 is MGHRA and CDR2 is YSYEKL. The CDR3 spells CASSLKTGTPDTQYF. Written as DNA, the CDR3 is TGCGCCAGCAGTCTCAAAACAGGGACGCCAGATACGCAGTATTTT.

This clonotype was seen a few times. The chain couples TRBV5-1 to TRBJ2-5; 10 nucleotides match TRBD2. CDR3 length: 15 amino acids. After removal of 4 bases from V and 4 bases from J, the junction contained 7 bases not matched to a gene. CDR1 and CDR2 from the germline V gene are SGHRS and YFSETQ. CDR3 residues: CASSDGLAAIETQYF. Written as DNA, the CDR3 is TGCGCCAGCAGCGACGGACTAGCGGCGATAGAGACCCAGTACTTC. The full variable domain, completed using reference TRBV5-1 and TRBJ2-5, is KAGVTQTPRYLIKTRGQQVTLSCSPISGHRSVSWYQQTPGQGLQFLFEYFSETQRNKGNFPGRFSGRQFSNSRSEMNVSTLELGDSALYLCASSDGLAAIETQYFGPGTRLLVL.

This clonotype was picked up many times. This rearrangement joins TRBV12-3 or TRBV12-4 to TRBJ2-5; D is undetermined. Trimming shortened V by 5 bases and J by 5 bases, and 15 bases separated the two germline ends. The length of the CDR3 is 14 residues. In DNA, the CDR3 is TGTGCCAGCAGTCCTTTCCGACGGCGGGAGACCCAGTACTTC. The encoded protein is CASSPFRRRETQYF.

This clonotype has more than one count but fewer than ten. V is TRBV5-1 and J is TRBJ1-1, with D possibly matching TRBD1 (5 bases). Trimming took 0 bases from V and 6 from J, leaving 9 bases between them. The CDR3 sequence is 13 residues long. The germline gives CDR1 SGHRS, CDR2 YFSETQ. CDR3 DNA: TGCGCCAGCAGCTTGGTGGGGCGTTCTGAAGCTTTCTTT. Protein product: CASSLVGRSEAFF.

DNA for the CDR3: TGTGCCAGCAGTGAATTCGGCAGGGGCCAGCCCCAGCATTTT. This codes for CASSEFGRGQPQHF. The chain has TRBV6-1 and TRBJ1-5, with D possibly being TRBD1 (6 bases). CDR3 length: 14 amino acids. The V end lost 2 bases, the J end lost 7 bases, and 12 bases lay between the germline ends. Germline V gene lookup returns CDR1 MNHNS and CDR2 SASEGT.

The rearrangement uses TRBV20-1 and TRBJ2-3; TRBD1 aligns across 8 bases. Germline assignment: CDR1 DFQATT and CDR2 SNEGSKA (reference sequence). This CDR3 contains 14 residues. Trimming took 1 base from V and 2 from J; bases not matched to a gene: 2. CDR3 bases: TGCAGTGCTAGAGGGGACAGGTCCACAGATACGCAGTATTTT. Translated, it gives CSARGDRSTDTQYF.

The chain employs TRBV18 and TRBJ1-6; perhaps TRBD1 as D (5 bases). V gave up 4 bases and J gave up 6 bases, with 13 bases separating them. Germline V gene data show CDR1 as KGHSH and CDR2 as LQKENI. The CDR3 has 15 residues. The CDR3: CASSQVRDGNSPLHF. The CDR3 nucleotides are TGTGCCAGCTCACAGGTCCGGGACGGTAATTCACCCCTCCACTTT.

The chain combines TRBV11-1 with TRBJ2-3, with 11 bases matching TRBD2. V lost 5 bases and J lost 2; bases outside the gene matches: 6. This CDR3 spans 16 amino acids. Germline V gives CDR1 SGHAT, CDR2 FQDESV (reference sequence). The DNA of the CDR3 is TGTGCCAGCAGCACTGTAGCGGGGGGGGACACAGATACGCAGTATTTT. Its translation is CASSTVAGGDTDTQYF. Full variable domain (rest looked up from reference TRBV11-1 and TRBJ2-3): EAEVAQSPRYKITEKSQAVAFWCDPISGHATLYWYRQILGQGPELLVQFQDESVVDDSQLPKDRFSAERLKGVDSTLKIQPAELGDSAMYLCASSTVAGGDTDTQYFGPGTRLTVL.

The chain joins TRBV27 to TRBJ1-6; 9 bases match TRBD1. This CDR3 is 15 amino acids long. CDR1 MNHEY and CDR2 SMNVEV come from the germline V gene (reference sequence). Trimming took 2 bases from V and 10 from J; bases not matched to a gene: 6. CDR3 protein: CASSLVGQGPSPLHF. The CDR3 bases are TGTGCCAGCAGTTTAGTGGGACAGGGACCCTCACCCCTCCACTTT.

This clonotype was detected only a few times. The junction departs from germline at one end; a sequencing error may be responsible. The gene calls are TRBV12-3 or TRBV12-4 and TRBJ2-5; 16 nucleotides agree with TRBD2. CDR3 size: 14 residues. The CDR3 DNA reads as TGTGCCAGCAGTCCCCCGGGACTAGCGGGAGGGCCTCACTTC. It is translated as CASSPPGLAGGPHF.

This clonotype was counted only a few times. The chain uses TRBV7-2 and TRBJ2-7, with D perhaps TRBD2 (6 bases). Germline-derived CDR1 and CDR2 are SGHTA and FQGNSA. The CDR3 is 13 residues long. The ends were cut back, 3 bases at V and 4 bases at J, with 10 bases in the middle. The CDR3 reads CASSFLAEYEQYF. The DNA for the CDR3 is TGTGCCAGCAGCTTTTTAGCGGAGTACGAGCAGTACTTC.